This T cell receptor beta chain was sequenced for a study of PD-L1 blockade in urothelial cancer. About the study: Patients began atezolizumab, 1,200 mg intravenously every 3 weeks, at some point between 2013 and 2014. Bladder-origin urothelial cancer in males described about 90% of the 29 patients.

Time point specified: pretreatment peripheral blood. Method: immunoSEQ multiplex PCR; TCRdb's copy keeps in-frame clones and lacks some. The repertoire has some 100,000 clones, approximately 88% of them found once; the top ten carry 0.85% to 1%. A few counts support this clone. The TCR originated in a woman aged 80 or over with urothelial cancer. This sample comprised PBMCs, obtained around atezolizumab (anti-PD-L1) treatment.

This CDR3 reads CASSFPGGTYGYTF. CDR3 in DNA: TGTGCCAGCAGCTTCCCTGGAGGGACCTATGGCTACACCTTC. V gene TRBV11-2 combines with J gene TRBJ1-2, with D tentatively TRBD1 (5 bases). The CDR3 covers 14 residues. In germline, CDR1 is SGHAT, CDR2 FQNNGV. The V and J ends lost 3 bases and 4 bases respectively, with 12 bases between them.